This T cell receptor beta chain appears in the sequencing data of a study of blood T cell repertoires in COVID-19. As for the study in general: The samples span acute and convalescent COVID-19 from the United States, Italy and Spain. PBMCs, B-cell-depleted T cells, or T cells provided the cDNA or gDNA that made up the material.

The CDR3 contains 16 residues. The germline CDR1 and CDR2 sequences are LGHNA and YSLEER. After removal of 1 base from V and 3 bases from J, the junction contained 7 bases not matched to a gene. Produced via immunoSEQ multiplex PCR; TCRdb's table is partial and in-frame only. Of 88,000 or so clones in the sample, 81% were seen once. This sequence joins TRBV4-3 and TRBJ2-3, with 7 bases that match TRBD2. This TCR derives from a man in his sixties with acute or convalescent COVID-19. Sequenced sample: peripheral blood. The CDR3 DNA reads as TGCGCCAGCAGCCAAGGCGGGAGATATTGGACAGATACGCAGTATTTT. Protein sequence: CASSQGGRYWTDTQYF.